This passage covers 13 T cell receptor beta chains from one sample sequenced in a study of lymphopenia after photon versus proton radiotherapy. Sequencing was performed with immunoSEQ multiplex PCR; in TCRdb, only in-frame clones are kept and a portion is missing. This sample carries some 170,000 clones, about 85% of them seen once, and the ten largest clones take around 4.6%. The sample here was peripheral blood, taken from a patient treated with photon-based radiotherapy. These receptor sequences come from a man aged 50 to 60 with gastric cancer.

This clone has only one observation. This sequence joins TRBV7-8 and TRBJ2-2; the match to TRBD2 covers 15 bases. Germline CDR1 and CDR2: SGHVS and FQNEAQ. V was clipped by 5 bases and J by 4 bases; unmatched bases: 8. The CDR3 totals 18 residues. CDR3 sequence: CASSGGLAGGPGTGELFF. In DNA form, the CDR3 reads TGTGCCAGCAGCGGAGGACTAGCGGGAGGGCCGGGCACCGGGGAGCTGTTTTTT.

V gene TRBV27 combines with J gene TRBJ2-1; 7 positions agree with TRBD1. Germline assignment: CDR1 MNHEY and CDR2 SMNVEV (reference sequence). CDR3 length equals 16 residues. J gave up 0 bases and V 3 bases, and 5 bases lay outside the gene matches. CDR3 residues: CASSLDRPSSYNEQFF. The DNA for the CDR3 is TGTGCCAGCAGTTTGGACAGGCCAAGCTCCTACAATGAGCAGTTCTTC.

CDR3 sequence (DNA): TGTGCCAGCAGCTCACCCGGGACTAGCAACAATGAGCAGTTCTTC. It specifies CASSSPGTSNNEQFF. This sequence joins TRBV11-2 and TRBJ2-1; 9 positions match TRBD2. Per the germline V gene, CDR1 is SGHAT and CDR2 is FQNNGV. The V and J ends lost 4 bases and 5 bases, in that order; junction bases with no gene match: 6. The length of the CDR3 is 15 residues.

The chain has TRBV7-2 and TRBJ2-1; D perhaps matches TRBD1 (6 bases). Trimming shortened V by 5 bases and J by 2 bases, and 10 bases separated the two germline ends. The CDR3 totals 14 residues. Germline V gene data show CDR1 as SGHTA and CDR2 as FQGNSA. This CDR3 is CASSRTVTYNEQFF. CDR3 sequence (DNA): TGTGCCAGCAGCCGGACAGTAACCTACAATGAGCAGTTCTTC.

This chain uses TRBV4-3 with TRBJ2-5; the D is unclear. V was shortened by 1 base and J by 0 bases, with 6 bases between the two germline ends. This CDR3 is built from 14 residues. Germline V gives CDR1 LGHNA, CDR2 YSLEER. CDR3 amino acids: CASSQGVYQETQYF. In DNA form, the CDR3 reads TGCGCCAGCAGCCAAGGAGTTTACCAAGAGACCCAGTACTTC.

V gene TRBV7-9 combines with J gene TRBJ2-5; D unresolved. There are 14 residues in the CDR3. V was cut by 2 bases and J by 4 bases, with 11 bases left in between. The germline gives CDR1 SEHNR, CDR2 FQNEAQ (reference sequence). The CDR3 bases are TGTGCCAGCAGCTTATCGCGCGTGGGAGAGACCCAGTACTTC. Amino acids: CASSLSRVGETQYF.

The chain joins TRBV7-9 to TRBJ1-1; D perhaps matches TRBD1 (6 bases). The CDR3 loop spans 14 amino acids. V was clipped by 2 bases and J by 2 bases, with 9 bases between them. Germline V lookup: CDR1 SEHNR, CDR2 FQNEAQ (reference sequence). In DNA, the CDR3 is TGTGCCAGCAGCTTAAGACAGGCAAACACTGAAGCTTTCTTT. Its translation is CASSLRQANTEAFF.

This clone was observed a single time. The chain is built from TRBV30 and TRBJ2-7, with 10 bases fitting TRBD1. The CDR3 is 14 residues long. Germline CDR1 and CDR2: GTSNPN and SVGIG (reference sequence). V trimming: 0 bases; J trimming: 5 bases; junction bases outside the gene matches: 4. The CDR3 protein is CAWSVSDRGDEQYF. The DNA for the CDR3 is TGTGCCTGGAGTGTTTCGGACAGGGGGGACGAGCAGTACTTC. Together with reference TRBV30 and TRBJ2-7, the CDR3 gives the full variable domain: SQTIHQWPATLVQPVGSPLSLECTVEGTSNPNLYWYRQAAGRGLQLLFYSVGIGQISSEVPQNLSASRPQDRQFILSSKKLLLSDSGFYLCAWSVSDRGDEQYFGPGTRLTVT.

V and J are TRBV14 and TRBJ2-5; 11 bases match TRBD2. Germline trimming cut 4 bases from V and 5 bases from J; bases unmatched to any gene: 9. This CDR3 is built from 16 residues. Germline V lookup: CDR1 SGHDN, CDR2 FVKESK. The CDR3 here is CASSPLAGGVQETQYF. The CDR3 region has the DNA TGTGCCAGCAGCCCGCTAGCGGGAGGCGTTCAGGAGACCCAGTACTTC.

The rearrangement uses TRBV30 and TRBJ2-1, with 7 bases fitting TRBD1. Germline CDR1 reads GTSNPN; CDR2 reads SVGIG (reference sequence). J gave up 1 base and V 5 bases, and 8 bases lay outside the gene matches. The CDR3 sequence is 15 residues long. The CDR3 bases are TGTGCCTGGGGAGGACAGGTTCGTTCCTACAATGAGCAGTTCTTC. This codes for CAWGGQVRSYNEQFF.

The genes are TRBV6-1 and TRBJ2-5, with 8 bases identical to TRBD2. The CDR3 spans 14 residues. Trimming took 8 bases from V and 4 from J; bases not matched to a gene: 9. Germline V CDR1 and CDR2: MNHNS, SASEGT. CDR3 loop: CASGGAGAGETQYF. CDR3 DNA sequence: TGTGCCAGCGGGGGAGCGGGAGCTGGAGAGACCCAGTACTTC.

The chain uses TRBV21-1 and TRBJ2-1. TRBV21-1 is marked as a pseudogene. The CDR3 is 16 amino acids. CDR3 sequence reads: CASSKDSGPRYNEQFF. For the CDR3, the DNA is TGTGCCAGCAGCAAAGATTCCGGGCCCCGATACAATGAGCAGTTCTTC.

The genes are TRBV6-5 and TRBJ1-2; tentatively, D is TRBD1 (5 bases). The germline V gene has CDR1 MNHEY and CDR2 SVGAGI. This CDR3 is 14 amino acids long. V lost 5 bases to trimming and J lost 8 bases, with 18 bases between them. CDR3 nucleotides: TGTGCCAGCAGTCCGAGTCTCGGGGGATGGGGCTACACCTTC. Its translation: CASSPSLGGWGYTF.